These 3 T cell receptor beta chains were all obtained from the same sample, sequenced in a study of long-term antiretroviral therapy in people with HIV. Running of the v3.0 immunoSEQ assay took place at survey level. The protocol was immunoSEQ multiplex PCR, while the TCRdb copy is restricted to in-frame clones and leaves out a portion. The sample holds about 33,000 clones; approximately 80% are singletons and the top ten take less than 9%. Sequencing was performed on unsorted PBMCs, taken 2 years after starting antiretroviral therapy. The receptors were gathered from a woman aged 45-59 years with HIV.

In nucleotides, the CDR3 is TGTGCCAGCAGTTACGGGGGGGCTAGCACAGATACGCAGTATTTT. Translating it yields CASSYGGASTDTQYF. The chain carries TRBV6-5 and TRBJ2-3, with D perhaps matching TRBD2 (7 bases). V lost 2 bases to trimming and J lost 0 bases, with 9 bases between them. This CDR3 is built from 15 residues. CDR1 is MNHEY, CDR2 SVGAGI, per germline.

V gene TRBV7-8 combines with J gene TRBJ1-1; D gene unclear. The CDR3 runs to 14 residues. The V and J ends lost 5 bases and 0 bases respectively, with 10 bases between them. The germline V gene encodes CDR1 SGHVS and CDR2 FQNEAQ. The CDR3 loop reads CASSAEIMNTEAFF. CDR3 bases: TGTGCCAGCAGCGCGGAAATAATGAACACTGAAGCTTTCTTT. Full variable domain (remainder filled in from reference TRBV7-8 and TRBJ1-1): GAGVSQSPRYKVAKRGQDVALRCDPISGHVSLFWYQQALGQGPEFLTYFQNEAQLDKSGLPSDRFFAERPEGSVSTLKIQRTQQEDSAVYLCASSAEIMNTEAFFGQGTRLTVV.

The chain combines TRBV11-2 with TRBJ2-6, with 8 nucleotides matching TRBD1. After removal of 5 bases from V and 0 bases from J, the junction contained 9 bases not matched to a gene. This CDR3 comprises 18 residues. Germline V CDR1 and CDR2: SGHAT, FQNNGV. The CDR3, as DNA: TGTGCCAGCAGCCAAGGTGGGACAGGCCTCTCTGGGGCCAACGTCCTGACTTTC. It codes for CASSQGGTGLSGANVLTF.